Listed below are T cell receptor beta chains from one sample, sequenced in a study of PD-L1 blockade in urothelial cancer. Method: immunoSEQ multiplex PCR; TCRdb's copy keeps in-frame clones and lacks some. The table has 29,000 or so clones, around 84% seen once; the top ten hold 2.5% to 3%. Sequencing used PBMCs, obtained around atezolizumab (anti-PD-L1) treatment. These receptor sequences come from a man aged 70-80 years with urothelial cancer. Both conserved end residues are part of each CDR3. The D gene is left open where the match is weak. Clone size, where shown, is once, few, many, or a class for clones that have expanded.

d_call: NA; j_call: TRBJ1-5; v_call: TRBV19; clone_size: NA; cdr3_nt: TGTGCCAGTTCTACAGGGTCGGGCAATCAGCCCCAGCATTTT; cdr3_aa: CASSTGSGNQPQHF
d_call: NA; j_call: TRBJ2-7; v_call: TRBV6-5; clone_size: NA; cdr3_nt: TGTGCCAGCAGTAGGGAAAGAGGCCGGGGCGAGCAGTACTTC; cdr3_aa: CASSRERGRGEQYF
d_call: NA; j_call: TRBJ2-1; v_call: TRBV5-8; clone_size: NA; cdr3_nt: TGTGCCAGCAGCTTGGGAGGCGGAGCGTACAATGAGCAGTTCTTC; cdr3_aa: CASSLGGGAYNEQFF
d_call: TRBD1; j_call: TRBJ1-2; v_call: TRBV19; clone_size: few; cdr3_nt: TGTGCCAGTAACCCTTCTTGGGACAGGGGCTATGGCTACACCTTC; cdr3_aa: CASNPSWDRGYGYTF
d_call: NA; j_call: TRBJ2-2; v_call: TRBV27; clone_size: NA; cdr3_nt: TGTGCCAGCAGTCTAGAGAATTGGGGGGGCTCGGAGGAGCTGTTTTTT; cdr3_aa: CASSLENWGGSEELFF
d_call: NA; j_call: TRBJ1-1; v_call: TRBV6-6; clone_size: few; cdr3_nt: TGTGCCAGCAGTTCGCGGACAGCCATGAACACTGAAGCTTTCTTT; cdr3_aa: CASSSRTAMNTEAFF
d_call: NA; j_call: TRBJ2-1; v_call: TRBV9; clone_size: NA; cdr3_nt: TGTGCCAGCAGCGTAGGGCAGGGTGATGAGCAGTTCTTC; cdr3_aa: CASSVGQGDEQFF
d_call: NA; j_call: TRBJ1-3; v_call: TRBV7-9; clone_size: NA; cdr3_nt: TGTGCCACCCCATCGACAATCTCTGGAAACACCATATATTTT; cdr3_aa: CATPSTISGNTIYF
d_call: TRBD1; j_call: TRBJ1-5; v_call: TRBV5-1; clone_size: NA; cdr3_nt: TGCGCCAGCAGCTCGGGACAGGGTAGCAATCAGCCCCAGCATTTT; cdr3_aa: CASSSGQGSNQPQHF
d_call: NA; j_call: TRBJ1-5; v_call: TRBV4-3; clone_size: medium-sized; cdr3_nt: TGCGCCAGCAGCAGTGCACAGAATCAGCCCCAGCATTTT; cdr3_aa: CASSSAQNQPQHF
d_call: TRBD1; j_call: TRBJ1-2; v_call: TRBV6-6; clone_size: NA; cdr3_nt: TGTGCCAGCAGACGAACGACGGGACAGAAAATCTATGGCTACACCTTC; cdr3_aa: CASRRTTGQKIYGYTF
d_call: TRBD1; j_call: TRBJ1-1; v_call: TRBV18; clone_size: NA; cdr3_nt: TGTGCCAGCTCACCCGGACAGGGGGTTACTGAAGCTTTCTTT; cdr3_aa: CASSPGQGVTEAFF
d_call: NA; j_call: TRBJ1-1; v_call: TRBV7-2; clone_size: NA; cdr3_nt: TGTGCCAGCAGCCCCCGGGGGGCCGCTGAAGCTTTCTTT; cdr3_aa: CASSPRGAAEAFF
d_call: TRBD1; j_call: TRBJ1-5; v_call: TRBV5-5; clone_size: NA; cdr3_nt: TGTGCCAGCAGCTCGATTCTGGGACAGGGACATCAGCCCCAGCATTTT; cdr3_aa: CASSSILGQGHQPQHF
d_call: NA; j_call: TRBJ1-6; v_call: TRBV30; clone_size: NA; cdr3_nt: TGTGCCTGGAGTGTACTGAGTTCACCCCTCCACTTT; cdr3_aa: CAWSVLSSPLHF
d_call: TRBD2; j_call: TRBJ2-2; v_call: TRBV27; clone_size: once; cdr3_nt: TGTGCCAGCAGTTTATCAGTAGCGGGGGGGACCGGGGAGCTGTTTTTT; cdr3_aa: CASSLSVAGGTGELFF
d_call: NA; j_call: TRBJ1-2; v_call: TRBV14; clone_size: NA; cdr3_nt: TGTGCCAGCAGCCAGGAAGCACGGGGTGGCTACACCTTC; cdr3_aa: CASSQEARGGYTF
d_call: TRBD2; j_call: TRBJ2-7; v_call: TRBV4-2; clone_size: few; cdr3_nt: TGTGCCAGCAGCCAAGGTAGCGGGACGGGCGAGCAGTACTTC; cdr3_aa: CASSQGSGTGEQYF
d_call: NA; j_call: TRBJ1-5; v_call: TRBV19; clone_size: NA; cdr3_nt: TGTGCCAGTAGTATTCTGACGGAGAATCAGCCCCAGCATTTT; cdr3_aa: CASSILTENQPQHF
d_call: TRBD1; j_call: TRBJ2-7; v_call: TRBV6-5; clone_size: NA; cdr3_nt: TGTGCCAGCAGTTTCTCCCAGGGGGACTACGAGCAGTACTTC; cdr3_aa: CASSFSQGDYEQYF
d_call: TRBD1; j_call: TRBJ2-7; v_call: TRBV7-2; clone_size: NA; cdr3_nt: TGTGCCAGCAGCTTAGTCAGGGGGCCCTACGAGCAGTACTTC; cdr3_aa: CASSLVRGPYEQYF
d_call: NA; j_call: TRBJ2-3; v_call: TRBV30; clone_size: few; cdr3_nt: TGTGCTTTCGACGAGGGAGGTGCAGATACGCAGTATTTT; cdr3_aa: CAFDEGGADTQYF
d_call: TRBD2; j_call: TRBJ2-7; v_call: TRBV5-1; clone_size: NA; cdr3_nt: TGCGCCAGCAGCTGGGGGACTAGCGGGAGTGGCGAGCAGTACTTC; cdr3_aa: CASSWGTSGSGEQYF
d_call: NA; j_call: TRBJ1-1; v_call: TRBV4-2; clone_size: NA; cdr3_nt: TGTGCCAGCACCTGGAAAGGGGGGAACACTGAAGCTTTCTTT; cdr3_aa: CASTWKGGNTEAFF
d_call: NA; j_call: TRBJ2-1; v_call: TRBV30; clone_size: NA; cdr3_nt: TGTGCCTGGAGCCGAGGGGGGGCCTCGCCTAATGAGCAGTTCTTC; cdr3_aa: CAWSRGGASPNEQFF
d_call: NA; j_call: TRBJ2-6; v_call: TRBV10-3; clone_size: NA; cdr3_nt: TGTGCCTCGAGCTCTGGGGCCAACGTCCTGACTTTC; cdr3_aa: CASSSGANVLTF
d_call: NA; j_call: TRBJ2-7; v_call: TRBV5-1; clone_size: NA; cdr3_nt: TGCGCCAGCAGCCCTTCTTCAACGGGCTCCTACGAGCAGTACTTC; cdr3_aa: CASSPSSTGSYEQYF
d_call: TRBD1; j_call: TRBJ1-3; v_call: TRBV5-5; clone_size: NA; cdr3_nt: TGTGCCAGCAGCCCCCAGGGGGCTGGAAACACCATATATTTT; cdr3_aa: CASSPQGAGNTIYF
d_call: NA; j_call: TRBJ2-5; v_call: TRBV5-1; clone_size: NA; cdr3_nt: TGCGCCAGCAGCTTGGTCCTCGGGAGCTACCAAGAGACCCAGTACTTC; cdr3_aa: CASSLVLGSYQETQYF
d_call: TRBD1; j_call: TRBJ2-6; v_call: TRBV30; clone_size: NA; cdr3_nt: TGTGCCTGGACGGACAGGGCGAGGTCTGGGGCCAACGTCCTGACTTTC; cdr3_aa: CAWTDRARSGANVLTF
d_call: TRBD2; j_call: TRBJ2-1; v_call: TRBV7-9; clone_size: NA; cdr3_nt: TGTGCCAGCAGCCTGGGACTAGCGGCAGCGGCTGGAAATGAGCAGTTCTTC; cdr3_aa: CASSLGLAAAAGNEQFF
d_call: NA; j_call: TRBJ1-1; v_call: TRBV2; clone_size: once; cdr3_nt: TGTGCCAGCAGTGTCAACACTATGGCCACTGAAGCTTTCTTT; cdr3_aa: CASSVNTMATEAFF
d_call: TRBD1; j_call: TRBJ1-1; v_call: TRBV18; clone_size: NA; cdr3_nt: TGTGCCAGCTCCACCCAGGGGGACAGCACTGAAGCTTTCTTT; cdr3_aa: CASSTQGDSTEAFF
d_call: NA; j_call: TRBJ2-7; v_call: TRBV28; clone_size: NA; cdr3_nt: TGTGCCAGCTGCGGAAACTACGAGCAGTACTTC; cdr3_aa: CASCGNYEQYF
d_call: NA; j_call: TRBJ1-2; v_call: TRBV5-1; clone_size: once; cdr3_nt: TGCGCCAGCAGCCCCAATACAGGGAGAGAGTATGGCTACACCTTC; cdr3_aa: CASSPNTGREYGYTF
d_call: NA; j_call: TRBJ2-2; v_call: TRBV28; clone_size: once; cdr3_nt: TGTGCCAGCAGCCCTTTGGACAGGAACACCGGGGAGCTGTTTTTT; cdr3_aa: CASSPLDRNTGELFF
d_call: NA; j_call: TRBJ1-1; v_call: TRBV5-5; clone_size: NA; cdr3_nt: TGTGCCAGCAGCCTGGACAGGAACACTGAAGCTTTCTTT; cdr3_aa: CASSLDRNTEAFF
d_call: TRBD1; j_call: TRBJ1-2; v_call: TRBV28; clone_size: NA; cdr3_nt: TGTGCCAGCAGTCTCAGGGGGCCGGGCTATGGCTACACCTTC; cdr3_aa: CASSLRGPGYGYTF
d_call: NA; j_call: TRBJ1-5; v_call: TRBV19; clone_size: NA; cdr3_nt: TGTGCCACTCAGGGTTCTCGGCGAAATCAGCCCCAGCATTTT; cdr3_aa: CATQGSRRNQPQHF
d_call: TRBD2; j_call: TRBJ2-2; v_call: TRBV27; clone_size: NA; cdr3_nt: TGTGCCAGCAGTCTCACCCGTTTTAGCGGGACTGGGACCGGGGAGCTGTTTTTT; cdr3_aa: CASSLTRFSGTGTGELFF
d_call: TRBD1; j_call: TRBJ1-5; v_call: TRBV5-5; clone_size: once; cdr3_nt: TGTGCCAGCAGCTTGGTTACAGGGGCTCAGCCCCAGCATTTT; cdr3_aa: CASSLVTGAQPQHF
d_call: TRBD1; j_call: TRBJ1-1; v_call: TRBV7-2; clone_size: NA; cdr3_nt: TGTGCCAGCAGCCCCCAAGCGGGGACAGGGAACACTGAAGCTTTCTTT; cdr3_aa: CASSPQAGTGNTEAFF
d_call: NA; j_call: TRBJ2-3; v_call: TRBV19; clone_size: NA; cdr3_nt: TGTGCCAGTAGTGTGAGACGGGGGGCCGGCACAGATACGCAGTATTTT; cdr3_aa: CASSVRRGAGTDTQYF
d_call: TRBD1; j_call: TRBJ1-2; v_call: TRBV27; clone_size: NA; cdr3_nt: TGTGCCAGCAGTTCCGGGACAGGGAACTATGGCTACACCTTC; cdr3_aa: CASSSGTGNYGYTF
d_call: NA; j_call: TRBJ1-1; v_call: TRBV28; clone_size: NA; cdr3_nt: TGTGCCAGCAGTTCCCCGGCAGGGGAAGGTACTGAAGCTTTCTTT; cdr3_aa: CASSSPAGEGTEAFF
d_call: TRBD1; j_call: TRBJ2-7; v_call: TRBV29-1; clone_size: NA; cdr3_nt: TGCAGCGTCAGAGAAGGTGTCAGGGGGAAGGGGGAGCAGTACTTC; cdr3_aa: CSVREGVRGKGEQYF
d_call: TRBD1; j_call: TRBJ2-6; v_call: TRBV7-3; clone_size: NA; cdr3_nt: TGTGCCAGCAGCCAAGGGGGCGCAGGGGCCAACGTCCTGACTTTC; cdr3_aa: CASSQGGAGANVLTF
d_call: TRBD1; j_call: TRBJ2-6; v_call: TRBV2; clone_size: once; cdr3_nt: TGTGCCAGCAGGGTCGGACAGGGTTACGCCACAAACTCTGGGGCCAACGTCCTGACTTTC; cdr3_aa: CASRVGQGYATNSGANVLTF
d_call: NA; j_call: TRBJ2-2; v_call: TRBV19; clone_size: NA; cdr3_nt: TGTGCCAGCACAGATTTGGGGGAGCTGTTTTTT; cdr3_aa: CASTDLGELFF
d_call: TRBD1; j_call: TRBJ1-2; v_call: TRBV5-4; clone_size: NA; cdr3_nt: TGTGCCAGCAGCTCGACAGGGTTCCCCTATGGCTACACCTTC; cdr3_aa: CASSSTGFPYGYTF
d_call: NA; j_call: TRBJ2-1; v_call: TRBV6-5; clone_size: NA; cdr3_nt: TGTGCCAGCACTGAAGCCCCTAACAATGAGCAGTTCTTC; cdr3_aa: CASTEAPNNEQFF
d_call: TRBD1; j_call: TRBJ1-5; v_call: TRBV19; clone_size: NA; cdr3_nt: TGTGCCAGTAGTACCGACAGGGGGACGGGTCAGCCCCAGCATTTT; cdr3_aa: CASSTDRGTGQPQHF
d_call: NA; j_call: TRBJ2-5; v_call: TRBV6-6; clone_size: NA; cdr3_nt: TGTGCCAGCAGTTACGGAGGGAACTCGAAGACCCAGTACTTC; cdr3_aa: CASSYGGNSKTQYF